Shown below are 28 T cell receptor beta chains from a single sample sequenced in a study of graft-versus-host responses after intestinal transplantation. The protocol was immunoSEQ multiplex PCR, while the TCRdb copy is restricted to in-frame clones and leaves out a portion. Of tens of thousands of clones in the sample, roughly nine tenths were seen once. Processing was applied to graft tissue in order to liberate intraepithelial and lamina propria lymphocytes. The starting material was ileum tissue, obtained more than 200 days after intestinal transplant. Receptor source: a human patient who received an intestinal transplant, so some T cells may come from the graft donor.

For the CDR3, the DNA is TGTGCCAGCAGCCTCTCCGGGGGCAAAGCCTCTCAGCCCCAGCATTTT. The encoded protein is CASSLSGGKASQPQHF. V gene TRBV28 combines with J gene TRBJ1-5, with D possibly being TRBD1 (6 bases). The CDR3 loop spans 16 amino acids. CDR1 MDHEN and CDR2 SYDVKM come from the germline V gene. Between the trimmed V and J ends, which lost 6 bases and 6 bases, there was a span of 21 bases.

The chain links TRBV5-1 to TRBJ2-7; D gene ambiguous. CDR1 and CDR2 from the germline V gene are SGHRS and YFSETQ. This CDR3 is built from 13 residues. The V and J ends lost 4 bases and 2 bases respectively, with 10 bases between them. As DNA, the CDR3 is TGCGCCAGCAGCCTTAACACGGCCTACGAGCAGTACTTC. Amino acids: CASSLNTAYEQYF.

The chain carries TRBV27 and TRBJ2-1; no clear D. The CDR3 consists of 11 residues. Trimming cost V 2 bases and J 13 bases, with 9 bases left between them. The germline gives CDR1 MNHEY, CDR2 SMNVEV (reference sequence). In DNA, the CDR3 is TGTGCCAGCAGTTTACCCCCTTCTCAGTTCTTC. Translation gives CASSLPPSQFF.

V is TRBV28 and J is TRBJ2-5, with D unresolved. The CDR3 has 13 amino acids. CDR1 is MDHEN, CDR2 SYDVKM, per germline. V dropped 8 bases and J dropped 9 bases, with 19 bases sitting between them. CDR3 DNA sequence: TGTGCCAGCTCTCAAACTACCCATGGGGCCCAGTACTTC. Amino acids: CASSQTTHGAQYF.

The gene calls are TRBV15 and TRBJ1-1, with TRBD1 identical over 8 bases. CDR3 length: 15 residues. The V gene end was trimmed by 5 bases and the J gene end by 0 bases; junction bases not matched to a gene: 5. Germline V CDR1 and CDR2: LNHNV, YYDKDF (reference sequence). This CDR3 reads CATSPRGRVNTEAFF. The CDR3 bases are TGTGCCACCAGCCCCAGGGGGCGGGTGAACACTGAAGCTTTCTTT.

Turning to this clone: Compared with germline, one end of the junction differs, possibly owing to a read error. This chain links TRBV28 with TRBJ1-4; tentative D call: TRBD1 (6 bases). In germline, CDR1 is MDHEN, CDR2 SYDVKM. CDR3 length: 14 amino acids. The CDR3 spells CASSPPGQTKKVFF. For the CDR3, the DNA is TGTGCCAGCAGTCCCCCCGGACAGACGAAAAAAGTGTTTTTT.

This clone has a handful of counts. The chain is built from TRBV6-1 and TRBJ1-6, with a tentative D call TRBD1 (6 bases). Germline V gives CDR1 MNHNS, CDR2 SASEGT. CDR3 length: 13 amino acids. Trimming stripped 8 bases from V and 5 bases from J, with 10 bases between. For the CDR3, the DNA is TGTGCCAGCCTTACAGGGAATAATTCACCCCTCCACTTT. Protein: CASLTGNNSPLHF.

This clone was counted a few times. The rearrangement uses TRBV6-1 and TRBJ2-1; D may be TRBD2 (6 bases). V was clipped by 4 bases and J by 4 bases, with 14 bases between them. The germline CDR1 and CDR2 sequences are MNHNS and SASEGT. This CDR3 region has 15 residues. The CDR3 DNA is TGTGCCAGCAGTGCAGGGTCTAGCGATTACAATGAGCAGTTCTTC. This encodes CASSAGSSDYNEQFF.

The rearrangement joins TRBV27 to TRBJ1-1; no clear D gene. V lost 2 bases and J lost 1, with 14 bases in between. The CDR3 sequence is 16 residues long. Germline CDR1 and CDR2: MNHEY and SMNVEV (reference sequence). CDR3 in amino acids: CASSLGPPAGNTEAFF. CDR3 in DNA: TGTGCCAGCAGTTTAGGCCCTCCGGCAGGGAACACTGAAGCTTTCTTT.

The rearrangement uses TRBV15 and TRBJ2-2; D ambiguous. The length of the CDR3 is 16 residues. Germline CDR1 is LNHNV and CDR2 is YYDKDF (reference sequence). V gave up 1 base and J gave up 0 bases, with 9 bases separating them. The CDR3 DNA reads TGTGCCACCAGCAGAGCTCCGGGTGCGAACACCGGGGAGCTGTTTTTT. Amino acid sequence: CATSRAPGANTGELFF.

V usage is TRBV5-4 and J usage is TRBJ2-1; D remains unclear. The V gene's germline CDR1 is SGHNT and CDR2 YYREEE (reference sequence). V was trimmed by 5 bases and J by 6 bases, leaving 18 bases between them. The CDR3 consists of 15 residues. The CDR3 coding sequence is TGTGCCAGCAGTCTTGAATCAAGGGCCGTCAATGAGCAGTTCTTC. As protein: CASSLESRAVNEQFF.

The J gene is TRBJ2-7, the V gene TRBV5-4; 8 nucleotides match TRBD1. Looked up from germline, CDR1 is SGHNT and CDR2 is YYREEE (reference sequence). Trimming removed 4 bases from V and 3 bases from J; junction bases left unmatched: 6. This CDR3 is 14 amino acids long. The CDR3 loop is CASSPDRELYEQYF. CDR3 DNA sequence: TGTGCCAGCAGCCCGGACAGGGAACTCTACGAGCAGTACTTC.

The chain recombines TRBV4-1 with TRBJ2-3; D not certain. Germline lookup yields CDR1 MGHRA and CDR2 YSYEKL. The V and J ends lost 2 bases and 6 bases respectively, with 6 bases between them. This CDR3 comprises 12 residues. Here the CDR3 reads CASSQTADTQYF. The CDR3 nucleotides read TGCGCCAGCAGCCAAACAGCCGATACGCAGTATTTT.

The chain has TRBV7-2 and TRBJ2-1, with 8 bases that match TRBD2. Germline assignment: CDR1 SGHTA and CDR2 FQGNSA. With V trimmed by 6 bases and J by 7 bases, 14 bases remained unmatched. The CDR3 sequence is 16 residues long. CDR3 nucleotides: TGTGCCAGCAGGGCAAAAACCGGGACTAGTTTGAATGAGCAGTTCTTC. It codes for CASRAKTGTSLNEQFF.

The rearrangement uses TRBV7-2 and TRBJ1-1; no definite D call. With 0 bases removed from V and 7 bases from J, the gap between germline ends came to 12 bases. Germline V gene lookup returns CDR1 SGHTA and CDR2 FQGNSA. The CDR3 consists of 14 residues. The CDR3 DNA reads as TGTGCCAGCAGCTTAGCGGTCGGGTTGGGTGAAGCTTTCTTT. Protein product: CASSLAVGLGEAFF. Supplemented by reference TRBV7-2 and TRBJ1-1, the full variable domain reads GAGVSQSPSNKVTEKGKDVELRCDPISGHTALYWYRQSLGQGLEFLIYFQGNSAPDKSGLPSDRFSAERTGGSVSTLTIQRTQQEDSAVYLCASSLAVGLGEAFFGQGTRLTVV.

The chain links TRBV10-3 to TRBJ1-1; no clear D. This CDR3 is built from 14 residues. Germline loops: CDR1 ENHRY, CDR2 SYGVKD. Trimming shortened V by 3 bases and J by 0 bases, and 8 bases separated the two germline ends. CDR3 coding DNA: TGTGCCATCAGTGAACTGGACTTGAACACTGAAGCTTTCTTT. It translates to CAISELDLNTEAFF.

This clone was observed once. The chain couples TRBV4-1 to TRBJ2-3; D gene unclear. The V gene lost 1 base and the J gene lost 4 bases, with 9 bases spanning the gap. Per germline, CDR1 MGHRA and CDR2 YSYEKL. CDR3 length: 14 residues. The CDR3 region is CASSQVGAADTQYF. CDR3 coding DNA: TGCGCCAGCAGCCAAGTAGGAGCCGCAGATACGCAGTATTTT.

This chain's CDR3 is CASSIVGQETQYF. The DNA of the CDR3 is TGTGCCAGTAGTATTGTGGGGCAAGAGACCCAGTACTTC. The rearrangement joins TRBV19 to TRBJ2-5; D is uncertain. The CDR3 covers 13 residues. V lost 3 bases and J lost 2, with 7 bases in between. Germline CDR1 reads LNHDA; CDR2 reads SQIVND (reference sequence).

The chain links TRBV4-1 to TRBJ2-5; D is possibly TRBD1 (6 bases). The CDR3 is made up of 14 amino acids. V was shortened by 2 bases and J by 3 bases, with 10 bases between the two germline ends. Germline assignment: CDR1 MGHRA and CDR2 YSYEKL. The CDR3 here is CASSQRTAKETQYF. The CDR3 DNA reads TGCGCCAGCAGCCAAAGGACAGCCAAAGAGACCCAGTACTTC.

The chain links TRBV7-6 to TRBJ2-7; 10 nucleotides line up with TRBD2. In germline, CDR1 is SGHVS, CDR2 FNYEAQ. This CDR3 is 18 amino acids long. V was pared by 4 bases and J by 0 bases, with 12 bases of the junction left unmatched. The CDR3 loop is CASSSGVAGGPRSYEQYF. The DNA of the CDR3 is TGTGCCAGCAGCTCGGGAGTAGCGGGAGGTCCCCGCTCCTACGAGCAGTACTTC.

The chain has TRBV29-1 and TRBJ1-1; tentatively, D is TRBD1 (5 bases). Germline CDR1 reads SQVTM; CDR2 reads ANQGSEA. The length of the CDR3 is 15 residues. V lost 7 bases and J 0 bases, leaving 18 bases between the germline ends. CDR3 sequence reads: CSGYGGRRMNTEAFF. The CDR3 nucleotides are TGCAGCGGGTATGGGGGGAGACGCATGAACACTGAAGCTTTCTTT.

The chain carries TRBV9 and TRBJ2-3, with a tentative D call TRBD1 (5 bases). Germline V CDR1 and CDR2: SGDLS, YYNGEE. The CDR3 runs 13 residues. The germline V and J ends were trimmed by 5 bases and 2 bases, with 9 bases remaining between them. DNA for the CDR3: TGTGCCAGCAGAGGGGCCTTCACAGATACGCAGTATTTT. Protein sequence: CASRGAFTDTQYF.

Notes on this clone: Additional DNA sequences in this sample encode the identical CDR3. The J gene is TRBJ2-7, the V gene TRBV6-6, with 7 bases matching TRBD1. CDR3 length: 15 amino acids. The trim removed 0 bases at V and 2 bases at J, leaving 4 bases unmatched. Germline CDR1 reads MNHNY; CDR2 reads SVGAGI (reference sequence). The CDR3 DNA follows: TGTGCCAGCAGTTACTCGGTGACAGGGACCTACGAGCAGTACTTC. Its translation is CASSYSVTGTYEQYF.

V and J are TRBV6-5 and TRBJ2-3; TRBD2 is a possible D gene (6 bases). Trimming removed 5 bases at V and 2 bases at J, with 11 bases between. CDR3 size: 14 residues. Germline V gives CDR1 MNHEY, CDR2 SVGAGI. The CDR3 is CASSPGGATDTQYF. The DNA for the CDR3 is TGTGCCAGCAGTCCCGGAGGGGCCACAGATACGCAGTATTTT.

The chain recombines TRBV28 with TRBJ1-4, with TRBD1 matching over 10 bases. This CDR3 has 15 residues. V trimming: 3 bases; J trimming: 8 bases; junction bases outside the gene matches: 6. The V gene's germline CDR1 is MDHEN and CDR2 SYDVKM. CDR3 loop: CASSFRDRGGEKLFF. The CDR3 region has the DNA TGTGCCAGCAGTTTTAGGGACAGGGGAGGAGAAAAACTGTTTTTT.

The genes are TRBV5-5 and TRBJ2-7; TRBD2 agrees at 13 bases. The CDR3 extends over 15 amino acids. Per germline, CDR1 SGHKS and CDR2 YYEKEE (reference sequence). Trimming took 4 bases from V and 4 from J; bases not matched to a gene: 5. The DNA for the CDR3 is TGTGCCAGCAGCCAAGGACTAGCGGGGGTTTACGAGCAGTACTTC. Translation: CASSQGLAGVYEQYF. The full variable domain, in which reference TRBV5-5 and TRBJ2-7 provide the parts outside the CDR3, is DAGVTQSPTHLIKTRGQQVTLRCSPISGHKSVSWYQQVLGQGPQFIFQYYEKEERGRGNFPDRFSARQFPNYSSELNVNALLLGDSALYLCASSQGLAGVYEQYFGPGTRLTVT.

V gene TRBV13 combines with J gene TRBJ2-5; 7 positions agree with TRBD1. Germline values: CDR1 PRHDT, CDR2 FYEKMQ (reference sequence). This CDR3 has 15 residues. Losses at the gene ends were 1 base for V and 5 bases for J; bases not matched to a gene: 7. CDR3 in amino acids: CASSLDVTGSETQYF. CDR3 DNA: TGTGCCAGCAGCTTAGATGTGACAGGGTCCGAGACCCAGTACTTC.

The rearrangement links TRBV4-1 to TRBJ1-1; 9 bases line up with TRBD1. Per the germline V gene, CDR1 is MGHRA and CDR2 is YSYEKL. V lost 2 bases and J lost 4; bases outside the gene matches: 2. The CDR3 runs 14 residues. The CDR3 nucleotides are TGCGCCAGCAGCCAAAGGACAGGGGTCACTGAAGCTTTCTTT. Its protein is CASSQRTGVTEAFF.